These 23 T cell receptor beta chains came from one sample sequenced in a study of control samples from healthy donors and cancer patients. Sequencing was performed with immunoSEQ multiplex PCR; in TCRdb, only in-frame clones are kept and a portion is missing. The sample comprises 150,000 to 200,000 clones, roughly 89% of which are singletons, and around 11% rests with the top ten. Sequenced: blood. The receptors come from a man under 40 in good health.

The gene calls are TRBV28 and TRBJ1-3; TRBD1 is a possible D gene (5 bases). Germline CDR1 and CDR2: MDHEN and SYDVKM. V dropped 3 bases and J dropped 0 bases, with 9 bases sitting between them. This CDR3 has 15 amino acids. CDR3 in amino acids: CASSFGGNSGNTIYF. Here the CDR3 DNA reads TGTGCCAGCAGTTTCGGGGGGAACTCTGGAAACACCATATATTTT.

This chain connects TRBV19 to TRBJ1-1, with TRBD1 identical over 7 bases. CDR3 size: 13 residues. Germline assignment: CDR1 LNHDA and CDR2 SQIVND (reference sequence). V lost 2 bases, J lost 7 bases, and 4 bases stayed unmatched. The CDR3 loop is CASSILRDSEAFF. In nucleotides, the CDR3 is TGTGCCAGTAGTATACTCCGGGACAGTGAAGCTTTCTTT.

The chain joins TRBV11-2 to TRBJ2-1; 10 bases align to TRBD1. The CDR3 is made up of 17 amino acids. Trimming cost V 4 bases and J 6 bases; bases outside gene matches: 12. The germline V gene encodes CDR1 SGHAT and CDR2 FQNNGV. The CDR3 is CASSSPSWGQGLNEQFF. CDR3 nucleotide sequence: TGTGCCAGCAGCTCCCCGAGTTGGGGACAGGGGCTCAATGAGCAGTTCTTC.

In this sample, this clone turned up once. This sequence joins TRBV28 and TRBJ1-2; unclear D gene. Trimming left V 3 bases short and J 0 bases short, with 14 bases between. Germline CDR1 and CDR2: MDHEN and SYDVKM. The CDR3 extends over 16 amino acids. This CDR3 reads CASSFLLYGANYGYTF. As DNA, the CDR3 is TGTGCCAGCAGTTTTTTATTGTATGGAGCTAACTATGGCTACACCTTC.

The chain carries TRBV3-1 (or the pseudogene TRBV3-2) and TRBJ1-1; D not certain. The CDR3 sequence is 13 residues long. Trimming took 2 bases from V and 2 from J, leaving 6 bases between them. CDR1 is LGHDT and CDR2 is YNNKEL in the germline V gene (reference sequence). The CDR3 reads CASSQRVNTEAFF. In nucleotides, the CDR3 is TGTGCCAGCAGCCAACGAGTTAACACTGAAGCTTTCTTT.

The chain joins TRBV11-1 to TRBJ2-3, with a tentative D call TRBD1 (6 bases). The CDR3 totals 13 residues. The germline CDR1 and CDR2 sequences are SGHAT and FQDESV (reference sequence). Trimming shortened V by 5 bases and J by 4 bases, and 10 bases separated the two germline ends. The chain's CDR3 is CASSPRTADTQYF. CDR3 nucleotides: TGTGCCAGCAGCCCGAGGACAGCAGATACGCAGTATTTT. The full variable domain, rest sourced from reference TRBV11-1 and TRBJ2-3, is EAEVAQSPRYKITEKSQAVAFWCDPISGHATLYWYRQILGQGPELLVQFQDESVVDDSQLPKDRFSAERLKGVDSTLKIQPAELGDSAMYLCASSPRTADTQYFGPGTRLTVL.

The chain is built from TRBV6-5 and TRBJ2-1; 15 nucleotides agree with TRBD2. Germline-derived CDR1 and CDR2 are MNHEY and SVGAGI. Trimming took 6 bases from V and 6 from J; bases not matched to a gene: 3. The CDR3 consists of 15 residues. CDR3 region: CASRGLAGGSNEQFF. CDR3 nucleotide sequence: TGTGCCAGCAGGGGACTAGCGGGGGGCAGCAATGAGCAGTTCTTC.

J is TRBJ2-2 and V is TRBV11-3; 9 nucleotides line up with TRBD1. Germline lookup yields CDR1 SGHNT and CDR2 YENEEA. The CDR3 runs to 15 residues. The ends lost 5 bases at V and 6 bases at J; junction bases unmatched: 7. CDR3 sequence: CASSPPGQGPGELFF. CDR3 nucleotide sequence: TGTGCCAGCAGCCCCCCGGGACAGGGTCCCGGGGAGCTGTTTTTT.

This clone was detected only once. The V gene is TRBV16, the J gene TRBJ1-5; D is unresolved. CDR1 KGHSY and CDR2 FQNENV come from the germline V gene. The V and J ends lost 6 bases and 4 bases respectively, with 7 bases between them. The CDR3 runs to 12 residues. The CDR3 DNA sequence: TGTGCCAGCAGTCAGCCTAATCAGCCCCAGCATTTT. This translates into CASSQPNQPQHF.

The chain uses TRBV10-3 and TRBJ2-7; TRBD1 is a possible D gene (6 bases). Germline values: CDR1 ENHRY, CDR2 SYGVKD. The CDR3 runs 15 residues. V dropped 8 bases and J dropped 2 bases, with 19 bases sitting between them. CDR3 in amino acids: CAIGGPTDRPYEQYF. The CDR3 DNA follows: TGTGCCATCGGCGGCCCAACTGACAGGCCCTACGAGCAGTACTTC.

The gene calls are TRBV28 and TRBJ1-5; 8 positions match TRBD1. The CDR3 length is 18 residues. V dropped 1 base and J dropped 0; count of bases not matched to a gene: 8. From germline, CDR1 is MDHEN and CDR2 SYDVKM. CDR3 DNA sequence: TGTGCCAGCAGTTTATTCCCCCAGGGGGCTATTAGCAATCAGCCCCAGCATTTT. Its translation is CASSLFPQGAISNQPQHF.

CDR3 residues: CASSQDRAGSVGYTF. Here the CDR3 DNA reads TGTGCCAGCAGCCAAGATAGGGCAGGTTCAGTCGGCTACACCTTC. V usage is TRBV3-1 (or the pseudogene TRBV3-2) and J usage is TRBJ1-2, with no clear D. CDR3 length: 15 residues. Per germline, CDR1 LGHDT and CDR2 YNNKEL (reference sequence). V was clipped by 0 bases and J by 8 bases, with 16 bases between them.

The J gene is TRBJ2-7, the V gene TRBV28; D gene uncertain. V was cut by 6 bases and J by 3 bases, with 6 bases left in between. The CDR3 length is 11 residues. The V gene's germline CDR1 is MDHEN and CDR2 SYDVKM. The CDR3 DNA reads as TGTGCCAGCAGAGATAACTACGAGCAGTACTTC. Translation gives CASRDNYEQYF. Drawing the rest from reference TRBV28 and TRBJ2-7, the complete variable domain is DVKVTQSSRYLVKRTGEKVFLECVQDMDHENMFWYRQDPGLGLRLIYFSYDVKMKEKGDIPEGYSVSREKKERFSLILESASTNQTSMYLCASRDNYEQYFGPGTRLTVT.

J is TRBJ1-2 and V is TRBV28; no firm D call. Trimming stripped 2 bases from V and 5 bases from J, with 6 bases between. The germline V gene encodes CDR1 MDHEN and CDR2 SYDVKM. The CDR3 runs 12 residues. CDR3 sequence (DNA): TGTGCCAGCAGTTTAGCTGGATATGGCTACACCTTC. This encodes CASSLAGYGYTF.

This chain uses TRBV28 with TRBJ1-2; TRBD1 matches at 8 bases. The CDR3 spans 15 residues. Germline V gene data show CDR1 as MDHEN and CDR2 as SYDVKM. V was pared by 5 bases and J by 9 bases, with 14 bases of the junction left unmatched. Here the CDR3 DNA reads TGTGCCAGCAGTGATCCGGCGACAGGGGTTTTACGCTACACCTTC. Its translation: CASSDPATGVLRYTF.

J is TRBJ2-7 and V is TRBV2, with 9 positions matching TRBD1. V was pared by 8 bases and J by 3 bases, with 14 bases of the junction left unmatched. Germline V gene sequence: CDR1 SNHLY, CDR2 FYNNEI. This CDR3 spans 16 amino acids. The CDR3 loop reads CASVRDRVLVSYEQYF. CDR3 in DNA: TGTGCCAGCGTCCGGGACAGGGTTTTAGTAAGCTACGAGCAGTACTTC.

The J gene is TRBJ1-1, the V gene TRBV28; D is unclear. Germline V CDR1 and CDR2: MDHEN, SYDVKM. The CDR3 extends over 14 amino acids. V lost 5 bases and J lost 0, with 10 bases in between. The CDR3 is CASSIPRVNTEAFF. The CDR3 region has the DNA TGTGCCAGCAGTATCCCTCGCGTGAACACTGAAGCTTTCTTT.

The V and J genes are TRBV7-2 and TRBJ2-3; D is possibly TRBD2 (5 bases). The CDR3 has 16 residues. CDR1 and CDR2 from the germline V gene are SGHTA and FQGNSA. The V end was cut by 5 bases, the J end by 1 base, with 16 bases between. In DNA, the CDR3 is TGTGCCAGCAGCCCCCGCCGGACCGGGGGCACAGATACGCAGTATTTT. This gives the protein CASSPRRTGGTDTQYF.

J is TRBJ2-1 and V is TRBV5-1; D gene uncertain. The V end was cut by 0 bases, the J end by 6 bases, with 7 bases between. Germline CDR1 SGHRS, CDR2 YFSETQ. This CDR3 has 13 amino acids. The CDR3 coding sequence is TGCGCCAGCAGCTTGGAAGTATTCAATGAGCAGTTCTTC. It is translated as CASSLEVFNEQFF.

The V call is TRBV27, the J call TRBJ1-4; D uncertain. Germline V lookup: CDR1 MNHEY, CDR2 SMNVEV (reference sequence). The CDR3 has 13 residues. V shed 2 bases and J shed 7 bases, with 8 bases lying between them. The CDR3 region is CASSLRESEKLFF. CDR3 nucleotides: TGTGCCAGCAGTTTACGGGAAAGTGAAAAACTGTTTTTT.

The V call is TRBV28, the J call TRBJ1-2; D is ambiguous. V was clipped by 1 base and J by 8 bases, with 5 bases between them. Germline-derived CDR1 and CDR2 are MDHEN and SYDVKM. CDR3 length equals 11 residues. The CDR3 DNA follows: TGTGCCAGCAGTTTATTGTTCGGCTACACCTTC. Its protein is CASSLLFGYTF.

The chain recombines TRBV5-5 with TRBJ1-5, with D perhaps matching TRBD1 (6 bases). Trimming pared 3 bases from V and 7 bases from J, leaving 17 bases between. The CDR3 sequence is 15 residues long. The V gene's germline CDR1 is SGHKS and CDR2 YYEKEE (reference sequence). DNA of the CDR3: TGTGCCAGCAGCTCTCACGGGACACATGGACAGCCCCAGCATTTT. It codes for CASSSHGTHGQPQHF.

This rearrangement joins TRBV3-1 (or the pseudogene TRBV3-2) to TRBJ1-4; TRBD1 is a possible D gene (5 bases). This CDR3 spans 14 amino acids. The germline gives CDR1 LGHDT, CDR2 YNNKEL (reference sequence). Trimming pared 2 bases from V and 4 bases from J, leaving 8 bases between. In DNA, the CDR3 is TGTGCCAGCAGCCAATGGCAGGGTAATGAAAAACTGTTTTTT. This gives the protein CASSQWQGNEKLFF.